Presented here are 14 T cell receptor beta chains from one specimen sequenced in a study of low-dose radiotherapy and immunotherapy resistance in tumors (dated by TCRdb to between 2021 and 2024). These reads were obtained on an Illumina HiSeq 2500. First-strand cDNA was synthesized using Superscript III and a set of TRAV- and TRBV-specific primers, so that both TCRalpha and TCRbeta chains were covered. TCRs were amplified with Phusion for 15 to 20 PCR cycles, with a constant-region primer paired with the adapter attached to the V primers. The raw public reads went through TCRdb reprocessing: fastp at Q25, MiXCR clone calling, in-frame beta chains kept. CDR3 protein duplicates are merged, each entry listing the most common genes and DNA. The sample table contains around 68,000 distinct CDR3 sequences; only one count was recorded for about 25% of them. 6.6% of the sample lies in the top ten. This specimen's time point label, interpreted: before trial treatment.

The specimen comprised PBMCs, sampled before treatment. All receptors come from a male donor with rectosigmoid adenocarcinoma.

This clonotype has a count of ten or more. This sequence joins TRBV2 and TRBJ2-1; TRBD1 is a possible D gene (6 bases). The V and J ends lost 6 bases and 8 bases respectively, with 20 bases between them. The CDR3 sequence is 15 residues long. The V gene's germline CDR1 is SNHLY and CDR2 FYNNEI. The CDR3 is CASSAGTPGNDEQFF. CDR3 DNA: TGTGCCAGCAGCGCCGGGACACCCGGGAACGATGAGCAGTTCTTC.

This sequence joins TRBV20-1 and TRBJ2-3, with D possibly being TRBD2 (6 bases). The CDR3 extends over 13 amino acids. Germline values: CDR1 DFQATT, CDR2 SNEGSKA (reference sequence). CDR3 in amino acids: CSPRRGGTDTQYF. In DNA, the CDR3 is TGCAGCCCCAGGCGGGGCGGCACAGATACGCAGTATTTT.

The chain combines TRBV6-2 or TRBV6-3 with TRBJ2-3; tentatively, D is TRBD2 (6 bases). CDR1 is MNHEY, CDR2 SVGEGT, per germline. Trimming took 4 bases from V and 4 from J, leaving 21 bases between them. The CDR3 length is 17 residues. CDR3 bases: TGTGCCAGCAGTTCGTCGTTTTTGTTGCCGGGGGCAGATACGCAGTATTTT. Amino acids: CASSSSFLLPGADTQYF.

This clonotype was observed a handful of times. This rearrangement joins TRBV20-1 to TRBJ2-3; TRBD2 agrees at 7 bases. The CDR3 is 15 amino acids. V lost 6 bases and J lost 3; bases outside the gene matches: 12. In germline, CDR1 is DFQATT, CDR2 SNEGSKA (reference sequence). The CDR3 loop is CSARSAAGLTDTQYF. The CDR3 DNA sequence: TGCAGTGCCCGGTCCGCAGCGGGATTAACAGATACGCAGTATTTT.

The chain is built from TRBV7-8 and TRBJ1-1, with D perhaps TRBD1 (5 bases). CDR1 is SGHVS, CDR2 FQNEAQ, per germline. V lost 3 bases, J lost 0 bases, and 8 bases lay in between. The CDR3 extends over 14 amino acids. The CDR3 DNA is TGTGCCAGCAGCTTGGGGACGGTGAACACTGAAGCTTTCTTT. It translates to CASSLGTVNTEAFF.

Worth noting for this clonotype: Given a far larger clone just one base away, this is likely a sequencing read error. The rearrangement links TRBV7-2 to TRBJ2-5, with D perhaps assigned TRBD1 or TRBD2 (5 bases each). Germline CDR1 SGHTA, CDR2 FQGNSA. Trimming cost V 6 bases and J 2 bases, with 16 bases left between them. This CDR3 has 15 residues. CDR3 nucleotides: TGTGCCAGCAGGCAAGATAAGGGGAGACAAGAGACCCAGTACTTC. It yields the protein CASRQDKGRQETQYF.

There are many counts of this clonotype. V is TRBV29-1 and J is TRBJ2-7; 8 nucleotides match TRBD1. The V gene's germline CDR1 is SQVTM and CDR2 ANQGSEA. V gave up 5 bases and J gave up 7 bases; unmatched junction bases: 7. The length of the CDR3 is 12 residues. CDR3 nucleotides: TGCAGCGTTAGCACAGGGGGGCGGGAGCAGTACTTC. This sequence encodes CSVSTGGREQYF.

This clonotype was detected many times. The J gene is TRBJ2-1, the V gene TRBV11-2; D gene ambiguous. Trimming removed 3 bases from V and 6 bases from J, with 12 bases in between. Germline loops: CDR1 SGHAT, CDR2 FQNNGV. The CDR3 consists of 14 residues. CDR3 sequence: CASSFDRALNEQFF. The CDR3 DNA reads TGTGCCAGCAGCTTCGACCGAGCCCTCAATGAGCAGTTCTTC.

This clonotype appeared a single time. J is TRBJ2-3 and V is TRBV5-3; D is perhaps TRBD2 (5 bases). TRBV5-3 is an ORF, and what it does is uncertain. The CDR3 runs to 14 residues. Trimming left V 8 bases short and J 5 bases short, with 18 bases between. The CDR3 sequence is CASRPGKGRDTQYF. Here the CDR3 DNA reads TGTGCCAGCAGACCGGGGAAGGGCCGAGATACGCAGTATTTT.

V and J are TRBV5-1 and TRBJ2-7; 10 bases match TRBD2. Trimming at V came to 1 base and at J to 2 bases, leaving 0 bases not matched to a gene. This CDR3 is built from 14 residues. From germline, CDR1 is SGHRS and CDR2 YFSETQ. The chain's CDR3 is CASSLLAGAYEQYF. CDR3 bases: TGCGCCAGCAGCTTGCTAGCGGGAGCCTACGAGCAGTACTTC.

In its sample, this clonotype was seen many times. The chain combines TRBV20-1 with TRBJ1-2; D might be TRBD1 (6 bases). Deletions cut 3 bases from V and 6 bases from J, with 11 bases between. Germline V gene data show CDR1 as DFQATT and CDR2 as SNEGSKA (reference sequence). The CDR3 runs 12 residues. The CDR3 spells CSASPQGDGYTF. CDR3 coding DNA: TGCAGTGCTAGCCCACAGGGAGATGGCTACACCTTC.

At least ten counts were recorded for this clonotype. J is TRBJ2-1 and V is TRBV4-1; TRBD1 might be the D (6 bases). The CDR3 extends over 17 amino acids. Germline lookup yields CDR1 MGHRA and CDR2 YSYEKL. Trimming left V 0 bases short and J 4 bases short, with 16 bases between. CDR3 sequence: CASSQDTQGGTYNEQFF. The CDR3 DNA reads TGCGCCAGCAGCCAAGATACTCAGGGTGGGACATACAATGAGCAGTTCTTC.

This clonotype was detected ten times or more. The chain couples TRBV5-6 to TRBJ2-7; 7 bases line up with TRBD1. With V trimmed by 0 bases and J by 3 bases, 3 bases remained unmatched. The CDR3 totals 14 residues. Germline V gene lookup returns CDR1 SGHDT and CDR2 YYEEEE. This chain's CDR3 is CASSLGQGNYEQYF. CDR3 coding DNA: TGTGCCAGCAGCTTGGGACAGGGTAACTACGAGCAGTACTTC.

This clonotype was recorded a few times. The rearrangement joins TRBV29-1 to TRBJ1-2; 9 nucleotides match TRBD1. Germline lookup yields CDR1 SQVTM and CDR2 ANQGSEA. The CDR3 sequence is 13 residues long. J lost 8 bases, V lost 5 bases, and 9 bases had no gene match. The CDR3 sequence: CSVTTGGALGYTF. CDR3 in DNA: TGCAGCGTTACCACAGGGGGCGCCCTGGGCTACACCTTC.